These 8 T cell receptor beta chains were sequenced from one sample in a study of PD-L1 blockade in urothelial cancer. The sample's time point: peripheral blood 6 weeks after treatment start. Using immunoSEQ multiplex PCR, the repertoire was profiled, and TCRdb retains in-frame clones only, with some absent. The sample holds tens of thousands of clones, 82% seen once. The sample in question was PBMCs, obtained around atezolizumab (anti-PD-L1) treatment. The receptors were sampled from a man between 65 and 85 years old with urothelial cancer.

The CDR3 loop reads CASSSSTGTVNQPQHF. As DNA, the CDR3 is TGTGCCAGCAGCTCCTCGACCGGGACAGTCAATCAGCCCCAGCATTTT. The V gene is TRBV7-8, the J gene TRBJ1-5; TRBD1 agrees at 7 bases. This CDR3 contains 16 residues. The V gene end was trimmed by 4 bases and the J gene end by 3 bases; junction bases not matched to a gene: 9. Germline V gene lookup returns CDR1 SGHVS and CDR2 FQNEAQ.

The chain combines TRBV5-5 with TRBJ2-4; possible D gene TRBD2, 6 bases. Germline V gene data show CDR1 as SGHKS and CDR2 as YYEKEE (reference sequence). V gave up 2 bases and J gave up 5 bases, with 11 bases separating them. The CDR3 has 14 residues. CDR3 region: CASSLWGDQNIQYF. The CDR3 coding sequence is TGTGCCAGCAGCTTATGGGGGGACCAAAACATTCAGTACTTC.

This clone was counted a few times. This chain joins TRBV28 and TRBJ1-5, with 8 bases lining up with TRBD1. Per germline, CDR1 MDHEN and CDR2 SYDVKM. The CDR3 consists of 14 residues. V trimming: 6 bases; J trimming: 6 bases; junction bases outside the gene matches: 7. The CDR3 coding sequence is TGTGCCAGCAGGAGAACAGGGGGAGGTCAGCCCCAGCATTTT. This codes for CASRRTGGGQPQHF.

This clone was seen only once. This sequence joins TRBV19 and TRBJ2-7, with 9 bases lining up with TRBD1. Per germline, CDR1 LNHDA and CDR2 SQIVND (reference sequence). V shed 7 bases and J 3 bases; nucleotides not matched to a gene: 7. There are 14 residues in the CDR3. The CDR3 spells CASKAGQGNYEQYF. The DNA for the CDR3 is TGTGCCAGTAAGGCGGGACAGGGCAACTACGAGCAGTACTTC.

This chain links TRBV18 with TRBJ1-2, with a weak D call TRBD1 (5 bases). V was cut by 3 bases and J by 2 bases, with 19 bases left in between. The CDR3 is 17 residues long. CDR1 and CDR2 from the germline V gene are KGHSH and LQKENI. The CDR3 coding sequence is TGTGCCAGCTCACCGGAAAGACCGACGACAGAGAACTATGGCTACACCTTC. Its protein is CASSPERPTTENYGYTF.

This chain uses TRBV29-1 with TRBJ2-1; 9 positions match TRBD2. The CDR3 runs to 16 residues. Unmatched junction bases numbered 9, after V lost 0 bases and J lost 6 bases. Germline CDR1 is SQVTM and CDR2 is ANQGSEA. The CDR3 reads CSVEETVGGRANEQFF. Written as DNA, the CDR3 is TGCAGCGTTGAAGAAACCGTGGGCGGGAGGGCCAATGAGCAGTTCTTC.

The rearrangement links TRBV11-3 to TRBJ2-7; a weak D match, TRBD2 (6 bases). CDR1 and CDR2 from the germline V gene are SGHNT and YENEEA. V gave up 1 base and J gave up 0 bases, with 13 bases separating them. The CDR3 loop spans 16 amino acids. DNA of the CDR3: TGTGCCAGCAGCTTAGTGGGACTCGGGAGCTCCTACGAGCAGTACTTC. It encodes CASSLVGLGSSYEQYF.

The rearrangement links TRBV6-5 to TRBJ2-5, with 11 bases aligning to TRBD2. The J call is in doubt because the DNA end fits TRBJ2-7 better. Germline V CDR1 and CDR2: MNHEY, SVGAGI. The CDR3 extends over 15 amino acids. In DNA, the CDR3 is TGTGCCAGCAGGTTCGGGACTAGCGGTTCCTACGAGCAGTACTTC. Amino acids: CASRFGTSGSYEQYF.